Shown below are 27 T cell receptor beta chains from a single sample sequenced in a study of OX40 agonist ivuxolimab in advanced cancers. Generated by immunoSEQ multiplex PCR, the TCRdb table keeps only in-frame clones and is missing some. The sample includes 35,000 to 55,000 clones, roughly 85% of them seen just once. The specimen was CD4+ or CD8+ T cells sorted from blood, collected in a trial of the OX40 agonist ivuxolimab. Receptors originate from an adult with an advanced solid tumor such as melanoma, head and neck, liver or kidney cancer.

The chain combines TRBV14 with TRBJ2-1, with 10 positions matching TRBD2. The CDR3 has 15 amino acids. Per germline, CDR1 SGHDN and CDR2 FVKESK. J gave up 4 bases and V 1 base, and 1 base lay outside the gene matches. The CDR3 coding sequence is TGTGCCAGCAGCCAAGGGACTAGCGGTTACAATGAGCAGTTCTTC. Encoded protein: CASSQGTSGYNEQFF.

This rearrangement joins TRBV19 to TRBJ2-7; perhaps TRBD1 as D (6 bases). V lost 2 bases, J lost 3 bases, and 8 bases lay in between. CDR3 size: 13 residues. Germline lookup yields CDR1 LNHDA and CDR2 SQIVND (reference sequence). CDR3 nucleotides: TGTGCCAGTAGTATAACACAGGGCTACGAGCAGTACTTC. Translating it yields CASSITQGYEQYF.

Turning to this clone: The junction departs from germline at one end; a sequencing error may be responsible. V gene TRBV5-1 combines with J gene TRBJ2-7; D tentatively fits TRBD1 or TRBD2 (7 bases each). Germline loops: CDR1 SGHRS, CDR2 YFSETQ. The CDR3 is 15 amino acids. Here the CDR3 DNA reads TGCGCCAGCAGCTTGGGGGAGGGGGCAGTCTACCAGCAGTACTTC. This translates into CASSLGEGAVYQQYF.

The V gene is TRBV5-4, the J gene TRBJ2-7; D might be TRBD1 or TRBD2, each matching 6 bases. The CDR3 is 15 amino acids. Trimming took off 0 bases at V and 6 bases at J, with 16 bases between the two ends. In germline, CDR1 is SGHNT, CDR2 YYREEE (reference sequence). Here the CDR3 reads CASSLAGGGLGEQYF. The CDR3 coding sequence is TGTGCCAGCAGCTTGGCTGGAGGGGGTTTAGGCGAGCAGTACTTC.

The chain recombines TRBV7-9 with TRBJ2-6, with D possibly called TRBD1 or TRBD2 (6 bases each). V shed 5 bases and J shed 3 bases, with 17 bases lying between them. CDR1 and CDR2 from the germline V gene are SEHNR and FQNEAQ (reference sequence). The CDR3 is made up of 17 amino acids. The CDR3: CASSPRGGSVGANVLTF. The CDR3 DNA reads TGTGCCAGCAGCCCGCGAGGGGGGTCGGTTGGGGCCAACGTCCTGACTTTC. Full variable domain (remainder filled in from reference TRBV7-9 and TRBJ2-6): DTGVSQNPRHKITKRGQNVTFRCDPISEHNRLYWYRQTLGQGPEFLTYFQNEAQLEKSRLLSDRFSAERPKGSFSTLEIQRTEQGDSAMYLCASSPRGGSVGANVLTFGAGSRLTVL.

The chain employs TRBV6-4 and TRBJ2-7, with D perhaps matching TRBD1 or TRBD2 (5 bases each). V was pared by 6 bases and J by 2 bases, with 14 bases between. The CDR3 covers 14 residues. Germline V gene sequence: CDR1 MRHNA, CDR2 SNTAGT. The CDR3 coding sequence is TGTGCCAGCAGCCCAGGTGGGACCCCCTACGAGCAGTACTTC. Translated, it gives CASSPGGTPYEQYF.

V is TRBV5-5 and J is TRBJ2-5; 8 bases are a match to TRBD2. Germline loops: CDR1 SGHKS, CDR2 YYEKEE (reference sequence). The CDR3 is made up of 14 amino acids. Unmatched junction bases numbered 6, after V lost 4 bases and J lost 4 bases. CDR3 DNA sequence: TGTGCCAGCAGCCTCAGCGGGAGTGGAGAGACCCAGTACTTC. The encoded protein is CASSLSGSGETQYF.

V and J are TRBV18 and TRBJ2-7; D is unclear. CDR1 and CDR2 from the germline V gene are KGHSH and LQKENI. With 3 bases removed from V and 5 bases from J, the gap between germline ends came to 17 bases. The CDR3 runs to 15 residues. The CDR3 DNA reads as TGTGCCAGCTCACCCCTAGAGAGGTCCGGCGACGAGCAGTACTTC. It translates to CASSPLERSGDEQYF.

The genes are TRBV7-8 and TRBJ1-1; no firm D call. CDR3 length: 16 residues. Germline values: CDR1 SGHVS, CDR2 FQNEAQ. Between the trimmed V and J ends, which lost 2 bases and 1 base, there was a span of 14 bases. Here the CDR3 reads CASSLIFGRQNTEAFF. The CDR3 DNA follows: TGTGCCAGCAGCTTAATTTTCGGGCGGCAGAACACTGAAGCTTTCTTT.

The V call is TRBV5-1, the J call TRBJ1-4; weak D call: TRBD1 (5 bases). The germline gives CDR1 SGHRS, CDR2 YFSETQ. The CDR3 has 14 amino acids. V was cut by 5 bases and J by 6 bases, with 14 bases left in between. The CDR3: CASSAGTVDEKLFF. For the CDR3, the DNA is TGCGCCAGCAGTGCCGGGACCGTCGATGAAAAACTGTTTTTT.

The chain couples TRBV19 to TRBJ2-5; D not certain. The CDR3 runs 14 residues. V gave up 3 bases and J gave up 2 bases, with 10 bases separating them. Looked up from germline, CDR1 is LNHDA and CDR2 is SQIVND (reference sequence). CDR3 residues: CASSIQASQETQYF. Written as DNA, the CDR3 is TGTGCCAGTAGTATTCAGGCAAGTCAAGAGACCCAGTACTTC.

Sample share makes this clone medium-sized. One end of the junction does not line up with germline, which may come from a read error. CDR3 in amino acids: CASSFPRTGAHF. The CDR3 DNA follows: TGTGCCAGCAGTTTCCCTAGGACAGGGGCACACTTC. The rearrangement joins TRBV28 to TRBJ2-7; TRBD1 aligns across 9 bases. Germline CDR1 is MDHEN and CDR2 is SYDVKM. The CDR3 is 12 residues long.

The V call is TRBV15, the J call TRBJ2-1; 8 nucleotides match TRBD1. J was trimmed by 5 bases and V by 3 bases; bases with no gene match: 9. The CDR3 contains 16 residues. Germline CDR1 is LNHNV and CDR2 is YYDKDF (reference sequence). In DNA, the CDR3 is TGTGCCACCAGCAGGAGCCGGGACAGGACTAACAATGAGCAGTTCTTC. It yields the protein CATSRSRDRTNNEQFF.

The chain joins TRBV6-1 to TRBJ2-4, with TRBD1 matching over 8 bases. V trimming: 6 bases; J trimming: 8 bases; junction bases outside the gene matches: 3. Per germline, CDR1 MNHNS and CDR2 SASEGT. This CDR3 is 12 amino acids long. This CDR3 is CASRGTGHIQYF. The CDR3 DNA reads as TGTGCCAGCAGGGGGACAGGCCACATTCAGTACTTC.

This chain connects TRBV5-1 to TRBJ2-3; D perhaps matches TRBD2 (5 bases). CDR1 SGHRS and CDR2 YFSETQ come from the germline V gene. V was cut by 3 bases and J by 0 bases, with 11 bases left in between. CDR3 length: 15 amino acids. The CDR3 region has the DNA TGCGCCAGCAGCTCACGAGCGGTTAGCACAGATACGCAGTATTTT. It encodes CASSSRAVSTDTQYF.

This chain joins TRBV5-1 and TRBJ1-1; TRBD1 is a possible D gene (6 bases). Germline V CDR1 and CDR2: SGHRS, YFSETQ. The CDR3 spans 15 residues. With 0 bases removed from V and 11 bases from J, the gap between germline ends came to 20 bases. For the CDR3, the DNA is TGCGCCAGCAGCTTGGCCTGGCCAGGGGAAAGCGGGGCTTTCTTT. It yields the protein CASSLAWPGESGAFF.

The chain combines TRBV30 with TRBJ2-1, with D uncertain. V lost 5 bases, J lost 5 bases, and 4 bases lay in between. CDR3 length: 10 residues. The germline V gene has CDR1 GTSNPN and CDR2 SVGIG (reference sequence). In nucleotides, the CDR3 is TGTGCCTGGGGGGACAATGAGCAGTTCTTC. It specifies CAWGDNEQFF. The whole variable domain, remainder taken from reference TRBV30 and TRBJ2-1, is SQTIHQWPATLVQPVGSPLSLECTVEGTSNPNLYWYRQAAGRGLQLLFYSVGIGQISSEVPQNLSASRPQDRQFILSSKKLLLSDSGFYLCAWGDNEQFFGPGTRLTVL.

This sequence joins TRBV5-1 and TRBJ2-3, with TRBD2 matching 8 bases. Germline CDR1 reads SGHRS; CDR2 reads YFSETQ. The CDR3 has 14 residues. V shed 8 bases and J 0 bases; nucleotides not matched to a gene: 5. The CDR3 DNA is TGCGCCAGTACTAGCGGACCTAGCACAGATACGCAGTATTTT. The encoded protein is CASTSGPSTDTQYF.

The rearrangement joins TRBV4-1 to TRBJ1-3; D is ambiguous. Deletions cut 2 bases from V and 2 bases from J, with 13 bases between. CDR3 length: 16 residues. Germline loops: CDR1 MGHRA, CDR2 YSYEKL. CDR3 sequence: CASSQQRTAAGNTIYF. The CDR3 DNA sequence: TGCGCCAGCAGCCAACAGCGGACGGCCGCTGGAAACACCATATATTTT.

This rearrangement joins TRBV5-1 to TRBJ2-1, with D possibly being TRBD2 (5 bases). The germline CDR1 and CDR2 sequences are SGHRS and YFSETQ. The CDR3 extends over 15 amino acids. Deletions cut 4 bases from V and 6 bases from J, with 17 bases between. In DNA form, the CDR3 reads TGCGCCAGCAGCCCCGGGAACCAAAGATCCAATGAGCAGTTCTTC. This gives the protein CASSPGNQRSNEQFF.

The chain employs TRBV19 and TRBJ2-7; D assignment may be TRBD1 or TRBD2 (6 bases each). The CDR3 is 15 residues long. With 6 bases removed from V and 2 bases from J, the gap between germline ends came to 17 bases. Germline lookup yields CDR1 LNHDA and CDR2 SQIVND (reference sequence). The CDR3 is CASSKGGPTPYEQYF. The CDR3 DNA reads TGTGCCAGTAGCAAGGGGGGTCCCACCCCCTACGAGCAGTACTTC.

This chain uses TRBV15 with TRBJ2-5; 10 positions match TRBD2. The CDR3 contains 16 residues. Trimming cost V 4 bases and J 4 bases; bases outside gene matches: 9. Germline values: CDR1 LNHNV, CDR2 YYDKDF (reference sequence). This CDR3 is CATSTRLAGFSETQYF. The DNA of the CDR3 is TGTGCCACCAGCACAAGACTAGCGGGTTTTTCAGAGACCCAGTACTTC.

The chain uses TRBV6-6 and TRBJ1-2; D gene unclear. This CDR3 region has 13 residues. Germline values: CDR1 MNHNY, CDR2 SVGAGI (reference sequence). V lost 3 bases, J lost 1 base, and 6 bases lay in between. The DNA for the CDR3 is TGTGCCAGCAGTTATAGCAGTAACTATGGCTACACCTTC. Protein sequence: CASSYSSNYGYTF.

The rearrangement uses TRBV5-1 and TRBJ1-3, with D unresolved. Germline V CDR1 and CDR2: SGHRS, YFSETQ. Trimming shortened V by 4 bases and J by 2 bases, and 16 bases separated the two germline ends. CDR3 length: 16 amino acids. The CDR3 protein is CASSPVLGITGNTIYF. CDR3 sequence (DNA): TGCGCCAGCAGCCCGGTACTAGGGATAACTGGAAACACCATATATTTT.

The J gene is TRBJ2-1, the V gene TRBV28; D not certain. CDR3 length: 14 amino acids. The V end was cut by 7 bases, the J end by 2 bases, with 12 bases between. The germline V gene has CDR1 MDHEN and CDR2 SYDVKM. CDR3 region: CASKSGPTYNEQFF. As DNA, the CDR3 is TGTGCCAGCAAGTCAGGCCCAACCTACAATGAGCAGTTCTTC.

This chain connects TRBV28 to TRBJ1-2, with D unclear. Germline V CDR1 and CDR2: MDHEN, SYDVKM. The V and J ends lost 8 bases and 4 bases respectively, with 11 bases between them. There are 12 residues in the CDR3. The CDR3 nucleotides are TGTGCCAGCTCCGGACTGATCTATGGCTACACCTTC. This codes for CASSGLIYGYTF.

The J gene is TRBJ2-7, the V gene TRBV28, with 9 nucleotides matching TRBD1. CDR3 length: 13 amino acids. J lost 6 bases, V lost 7 bases, and 7 bases had no gene match. Per germline, CDR1 MDHEN and CDR2 SYDVKM. The CDR3 spells CASNRDRVTEQYF. In nucleotides, the CDR3 is TGTGCCAGCAACCGGGACAGGGTTACCGAGCAGTACTTC. Variable domain in full (rest from reference TRBV28 and TRBJ2-7): DVKVTQSSRYLVKRTGEKVFLECVQDMDHENMFWYRQDPGLGLRLIYFSYDVKMKEKGDIPEGYSVSREKKERFSLILESASTNQTSMYLCASNRDRVTEQYFGPGTRLTVT.